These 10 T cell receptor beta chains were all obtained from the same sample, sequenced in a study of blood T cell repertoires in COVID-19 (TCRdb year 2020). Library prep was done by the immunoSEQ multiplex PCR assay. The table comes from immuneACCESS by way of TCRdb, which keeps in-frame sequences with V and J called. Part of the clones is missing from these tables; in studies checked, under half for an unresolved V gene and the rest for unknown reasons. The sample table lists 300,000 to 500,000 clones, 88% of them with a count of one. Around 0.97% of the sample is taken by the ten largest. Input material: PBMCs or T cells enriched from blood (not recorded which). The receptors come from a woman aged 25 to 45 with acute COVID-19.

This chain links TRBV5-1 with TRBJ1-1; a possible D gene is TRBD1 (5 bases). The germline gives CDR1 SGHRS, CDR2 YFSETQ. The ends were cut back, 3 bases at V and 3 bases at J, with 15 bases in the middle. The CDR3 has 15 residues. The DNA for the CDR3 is TGCGCCAGCAGCTCCGGGGGGTTCATCGACACTGAAGCTTTCTTT. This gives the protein CASSSGGFIDTEAFF.

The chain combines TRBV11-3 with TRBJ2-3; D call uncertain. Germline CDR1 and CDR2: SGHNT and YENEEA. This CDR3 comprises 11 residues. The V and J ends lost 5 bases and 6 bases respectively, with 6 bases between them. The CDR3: CASSTGDTQYF. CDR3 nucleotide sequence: TGTGCCAGCAGCACGGGTGATACGCAGTATTTT.

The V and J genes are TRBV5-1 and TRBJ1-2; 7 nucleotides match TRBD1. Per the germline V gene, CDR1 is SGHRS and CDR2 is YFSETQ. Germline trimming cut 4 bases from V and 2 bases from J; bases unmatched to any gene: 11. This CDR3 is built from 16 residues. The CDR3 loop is CASSTDRARGNYGYTF. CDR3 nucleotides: TGCGCCAGCAGCACAGACAGGGCCCGCGGCAACTATGGCTACACCTTC.

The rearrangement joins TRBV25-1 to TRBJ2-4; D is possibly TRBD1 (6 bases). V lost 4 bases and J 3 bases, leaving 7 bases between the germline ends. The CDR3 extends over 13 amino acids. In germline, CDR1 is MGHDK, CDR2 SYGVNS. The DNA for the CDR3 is TGTGCCAGCAGTGCAGGGGTCAAAAACATTCAGTACTTC. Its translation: CASSAGVKNIQYF.

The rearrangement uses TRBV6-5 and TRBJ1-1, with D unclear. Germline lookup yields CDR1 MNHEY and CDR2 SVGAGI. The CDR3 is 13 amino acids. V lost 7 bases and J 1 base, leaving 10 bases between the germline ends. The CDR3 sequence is CASTQSGNTEAFF. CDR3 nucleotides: TGTGCCAGCACCCAGTCAGGGAACACTGAAGCTTTCTTT.

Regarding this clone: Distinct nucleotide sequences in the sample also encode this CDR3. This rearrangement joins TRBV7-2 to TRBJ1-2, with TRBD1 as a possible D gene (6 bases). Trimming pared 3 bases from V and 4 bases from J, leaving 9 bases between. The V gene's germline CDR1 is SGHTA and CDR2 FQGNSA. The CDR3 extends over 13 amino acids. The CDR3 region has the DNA TGTGCCAGCAGCTTGATACAGGGCTATGGCTACACCTTC. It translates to CASSLIQGYGYTF.

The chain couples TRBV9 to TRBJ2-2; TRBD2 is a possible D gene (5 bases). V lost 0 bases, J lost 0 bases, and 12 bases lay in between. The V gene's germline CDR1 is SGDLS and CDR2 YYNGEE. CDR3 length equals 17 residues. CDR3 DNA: TGTGCCAGCAGCGTAGCTTCCGGGGAGTCGAACACCGGGGAGCTGTTTTTT. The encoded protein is CASSVASGESNTGELFF.

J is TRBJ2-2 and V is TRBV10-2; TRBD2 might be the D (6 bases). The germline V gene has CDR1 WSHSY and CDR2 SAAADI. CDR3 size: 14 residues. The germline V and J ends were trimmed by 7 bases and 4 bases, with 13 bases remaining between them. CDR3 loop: CASTPGVITGELFF. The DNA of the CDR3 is TGCGCCAGCACCCCGGGGGTGATCACCGGGGAGCTGTTTTTT.

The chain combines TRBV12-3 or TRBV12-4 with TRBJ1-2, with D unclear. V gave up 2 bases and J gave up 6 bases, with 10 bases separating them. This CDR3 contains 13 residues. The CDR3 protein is CASSLPEWNGYTF. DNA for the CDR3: TGTGCCAGCAGTTTACCGGAGTGGAATGGCTACACCTTC.

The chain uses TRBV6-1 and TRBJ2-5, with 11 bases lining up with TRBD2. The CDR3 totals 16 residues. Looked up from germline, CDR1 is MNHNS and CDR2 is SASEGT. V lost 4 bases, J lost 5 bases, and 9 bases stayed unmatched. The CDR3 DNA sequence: TGTGCCAGCAGTGTGAATAGCGGGGGGGCCTGGGAGACCCAGTACTTC. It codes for CASSVNSGGAWETQYF.